Listed below are T cell receptor beta chains from one sample, sequenced in a study of T cell responses to AZD1222 COVID-19 vaccine. Clones were sequenced by immunoSEQ multiplex PCR, and TCRdb holds only the in-frame ones, with some missing. Of 90,000 to 100,000 clones in the sample, roughly 90% were seen once. The material was peripheral blood, obtained on day 0 of AZD1222 vaccination. The source of these receptors is an adult in good health. Each CDR3 is given with its conserved first and last residue. D genes are given only for firm matches. Not all rows give a size; the values are once, few, many and, for expanded clones, a class.

v_call,j_call,clone_size,d_call,cdr3_aa,cdr3_nt
TRBV7-2,TRBJ2-1,NA,TRBD2,CASSLETSGNNEQFF,TGTGCCAGCAGCTTAGAGACTAGCGGTAACAATGAGCAGTTCTTC
TRBV13,TRBJ1-6,NA,NA,CASSWGGDKSPLHF,TGTGCCAGCAGCTGGGGAGGGGATAAGTCACCCCTCCACTTT
TRBV7-2,TRBJ1-5,few,NA,CASSLGQGQPQHF,TGTGCCAGCAGCTTAGGCCAGGGGCAGCCCCAGCATTTT
TRBV7-9,TRBJ2-3,few,TRBD2,CASSSVSGVTTDTQYF,TGTGCCAGCAGCTCAGTTAGCGGGGTTACAACAGATACGCAGTATTTT
TRBV6-5,TRBJ2-2,NA,TRBD2,CAAGGEGPRTGELFF,TGTGCCGCCGGGGGGGAGGGACCGAGGACCGGGGAGCTGTTTTTT
TRBV2,TRBJ1-1,once,NA,CASSVRQGPTEAFF,TGTGCCAGCAGTGTCAGGCAGGGGCCCACTGAAGCTTTCTTT
TRBV5-4,TRBJ2-1,NA,NA,CASSLVAGANNEQFF,TGTGCCAGCAGCTTGGTGGCGGGGGCGAACAATGAGCAGTTCTTC
TRBV7-3,TRBJ2-1,once,TRBD1,CASSQTGQGNNEQFF,TGTGCCAGCAGCCAAACGGGACAGGGGAACAATGAGCAGTTCTTC
TRBV7-6,TRBJ2-7,NA,TRBD2,CASSLRASGTSYEQYF,TGTGCCAGCAGCCTACGGGCTAGCGGAACCTCCTACGAGCAGTACTTC
TRBV11-1,TRBJ2-3,NA,NA,CASSLRKGRSTDTQYF,TGTGCCAGCAGCTTAAGAAAGGGGCGAAGCACAGATACGCAGTATTTT
TRBV4-2,TRBJ2-1,NA,TRBD1,CASSQDQGQGGGEQFF,TGTGCCAGCAGCCAAGATCAGGGACAGGGGGGAGGCGAGCAGTTCTTC
TRBV7-9,TRBJ2-7,NA,NA,CASSLVIGTSYEQYF,TGTGCCAGCAGCTTAGTAATTGGGACTTCCTACGAGCAGTACTTC
TRBV3-1/TRBV3-2,TRBJ1-3,NA,NA,CASSSGNTIYF,TGTGCCAGCAGCTCGGGAAACACCATATATTTT
TRBV28,TRBJ1-6,NA,TRBD1,CASSLPQGARSPLHF,TGTGCCAGCAGTTTACCTCAGGGGGCCCGGTCACCCCTCCACTTT
TRBV2,TRBJ2-7,few,NA,CASSENRDSYEQYF,TGTGCCAGCAGTGAGAACAGGGACTCCTACGAGCAGTACTTC
TRBV3-1/TRBV3-2,TRBJ1-5,NA,NA,CASSQEEREQGWQPQHF,TGTGCCAGCAGCCAAGAGGAAAGGGAGCAGGGGTGGCAGCCCCAGCATTTT
TRBV10-3,TRBJ2-5,once,TRBD2,CAISRAGVGAQETQYF,TGTGCCATCAGCAGGGCGGGAGTAGGGGCCCAAGAGACCCAGTACTTC
TRBV7-2,TRBJ2-1,large,NA,CASSSGSSSYNEQFF,TGTGCCAGCAGCTCCGGGTCGAGCTCCTACAATGAGCAGTTCTTC
TRBV4-3,TRBJ2-2,NA,NA,CASSQGVAGAFTGELFF,TGCGCCAGCAGCCAAGGGGTTGCGGGGGCCTTCACCGGGGAGCTGTTTTTT
TRBV9,TRBJ2-1,NA,NA,CASSVSDPVGGSNEQFF,TGTGCCAGCAGCGTTTCGGACCCGGTAGGGGGTTCCAATGAGCAGTTCTTC
TRBV12-5,TRBJ1-1,NA,NA,CASGLINRDRSREAFF,TGTGCTAGTGGTTTGATCAACAGGGACCGATCCCGAGAAGCTTTCTTT
TRBV6-6,TRBJ1-6,NA,NA,CASNIDGGNSPLHF,TGTGCCAGCAACATCGATGGGGGAAATTCACCCCTCCACTTT
TRBV6-2/TRBV6-3,TRBJ1-2,NA,NA,CASSRQETDGYTF,TGTGCCAGCAGCCGACAGGAGACGGATGGCTACACCTTC
TRBV9,TRBJ2-7,NA,TRBD1,CASSTSTGAYEQYF,TGTGCCAGCAGCACCTCGACAGGGGCCTACGAGCAGTACTTC
TRBV10-1,TRBJ2-4,NA,NA,CASSESQTRGVVTKNIQYF,TGCGCCAGCAGTGAGTCCCAAACCAGGGGGGTCGTGACCAAAAACATTCAGTACTTC
TRBV7-2,TRBJ2-5,few,NA,CASSPFPRGQETQYF,TGTGCCAGCAGCCCGTTTCCCCGGGGGCAAGAGACCCAGTACTTC
TRBV29-1,TRBJ1-1,NA,TRBD1,CSVGTGEFVEAFF,TGCAGCGTTGGGACAGGGGAATTTGTTGAAGCTTTCTTT
TRBV30,TRBJ2-5,NA,TRBD2,CAWSELAGGRRIETQYF,TGTGCCTGGAGTGAACTAGCGGGAGGCCGGAGGATCGAGACCCAGTACTTC
TRBV5-8,TRBJ1-5,NA,TRBD1,CASSSRTGGGNQPQHF,TGTGCCAGCAGCTCCCGGACAGGGGGTGGCAATCAGCCCCAGCATTTT
TRBV6-2/TRBV6-3,TRBJ1-5,NA,NA,CASSYDGAYNQPQHF,TGTGCCAGCAGTTATGACGGAGCCTACAATCAGCCCCAGCATTTT
TRBV2,TRBJ2-2,NA,NA,CASSESLGLNTGELFF,TGTGCCAGCAGTGAATCACTGGGGCTGAACACCGGGGAGCTGTTTTTT
TRBV7-8,TRBJ2-7,NA,NA,CASSREEGGYEQYF,TGTGCCAGCAGCCGAGAGGAGGGGGGCTACGAGCAGTACTTC
TRBV2,TRBJ1-5,NA,NA,CASSDGRWGSNQPQHF,TGTGCCAGCAGTGACGGGCGGTGGGGTAGCAATCAGCCCCAGCATTTT
TRBV2,TRBJ2-7,NA,NA,CASNGPPRDQAPYF,TGTGCCAGCAATGGCCCCCCAAGGGACCAAGCGCCGTACTTC
TRBV9,TRBJ1-1,NA,NA,CASSADMSPNTEAFF,TGTGCCAGCAGCGCGGACATGTCCCCGAACACTGAAGCTTTCTTT
TRBV19,TRBJ1-4,NA,NA,CASRHTGPANEKLFF,TGTGCCAGTAGGCATACAGGGCCGGCTAATGAAAAACTGTTTTTT
TRBV30,TRBJ1-5,NA,NA,CAWSGQDLGPQHF,TGTGCCTGGAGTGGGCAAGATCTCGGGCCCCAGCATTTT
TRBV10-3,TRBJ1-4,NA,NA,CAISDGNEKLFF,TGTGCCATCAGTGACGGTAATGAAAAACTGTTTTTT
TRBV5-6,TRBJ1-1,NA,NA,CASSLVVRGRAFF,TGTGCCAGCAGCTTGGTAGTTAGGGGACGAGCTTTCTTT
TRBV5-6,TRBJ1-1,NA,NA,CASTLPPGMNTEAFF,TGTGCCAGCACCCTGCCCCCCGGCATGAACACTGAAGCTTTCTTT
TRBV5-1,TRBJ1-6,NA,NA,CASTRSGGHNSPLHF,TGCGCCAGCACCAGGTCGGGAGGGCATAATTCACCCCTCCACTTT
TRBV7-9,TRBJ1-4,NA,TRBD1,CASSLQGALQEKLFF,TGTGCCAGCAGCTTACAGGGGGCTTTGCAAGAAAAACTGTTTTTT